This record concerns one T cell receptor beta chain sequence. Its antigen is not identified. The record originates from a study of cytomegalovirus exposure and HLA in healthy donors. Points from the study as a whole: A few chains linked to CMV were shown in vitro to be specific for CMV antigens. A link between a missense DCLRE1C variant and TCR beta V- and J-gene trimming emerged from a later analysis. A list of 164 TCR beta chains associated with cytomegalovirus was given.

The CDR3 consists of 15 residues. Germline values: CDR1 SGHTA, CDR2 FQGTGA. The V and J ends lost 2 bases and 7 bases respectively, with 17 bases between them. Although they were nominally healthy when sampled, donors likely had unrecorded immune exposures. PCR primers comprised 60 Vbeta and 13 Jbeta primers. The assay was immunoSEQ multiplex PCR, and TCRdb's table has in-frame clones only and misses some. The sample has some 150,000 clones, 60% to 85% seen once. The chain links TRBV7-3 to TRBJ2-5; D might be TRBD2 (6 bases). Sequenced sample: PBMCs. This TCR came from a woman aged 40 to 55 in good health and CMV-seropositive. The DNA for the CDR3 is TGTGCCAGCAGCTTAGGTGGACACCCGGAGGGGACCCAGTACTTC. This codes for CASSLGGHPEGTQYF.